This is a list of T cell receptor beta chains from one sample in a study of T cell repertoires in cytomegalovirus infection. No antigen has been assigned to these receptors. TCRdb re-derived calls from the reads in MiXCR, one entry per CDR3 protein. The repertoire holds about 830,000 distinct CDR3 sequences, with less than 35% as singletons. Specimen: cultured CD8+ T cells from PBMCs, collected from culture after CMV antigen stimulation. These receptors came from a human donor in good health (CMV status not recorded). Some clones in this sample may be carry-over from other donors' samples. CDR3s include the opening cysteine and the closing phenylalanine or tryptophan. Each record gives: clone size, J gene, D gene, V gene, CDR3 DNA, CDR3 protein. The D gene is left open where the match is weak. Not all rows give a size; the values are once, few, many and, for expanded clones, a class.

size: .; J: TRBJ1-1; D: .; V: TRBV4-1; DNA: TGCGCCAGCAGTTTCCTCCCAGAGGACACTGAAGCTTTCTTT; CDR3: CASSFLPEDTEAFF
size: .; J: TRBJ2-7; D: .; V: TRBV29-1; DNA: TGCAGCGTTAGGGGGGGAGGCACCTACGAGCAGTACTTC; CDR3: CSVRGGGTYEQYF
size: .; J: TRBJ2-1; D: TRBD2; V: TRBV4-2; DNA: TGTGCCAGCAGCCGCCTCTCTAGCGGGGACAATGAGCAGTTCTTC; CDR3: CASSRLSSGDNEQFF
size: few; J: TRBJ1-4; D: .; V: TRBV28; DNA: TGTGCCAGCAGTTTCCCAGATCCGGGTAGTGAAAAACTGTTTTTT; CDR3: CASSFPDPGSEKLFF
size: .; J: TRBJ2-3; D: TRBD2; V: TRBV6-2/TRBV6-3; DNA: TGTGCCAGCAGTTACGGGGAGGGGTCGGGCACAGATACGCAGTATTTT; CDR3: CASSYGEGSGTDTQYF
size: few; J: TRBJ2-2; D: .; V: TRBV14; DNA: TGTGCCAGCAGCCTGCGATCGCTAGCCACCGGGGAGCTGTTTTTT; CDR3: CASSLRSLATGELFF
size: .; J: TRBJ2-2; D: TRBD2; V: TRBV12-3/TRBV12-4; DNA: TGTGCCAGCTGGCGGGGGGGAACCGGGGAGCTGTTTTTT; CDR3: CASWRGGTGELFF
size: .; J: TRBJ2-7; D: TRBD2; V: TRBV20-1; DNA: TGCAGTGCTCCTAGCGGGTCCTTCTACGAGCAGTACTTC; CDR3: CSAPSGSFYEQYF
size: .; J: TRBJ1-1; D: .; V: TRBV20-1; DNA: TGCAGTGCTAGAACTCAAGCGGGGGGCACTGAAGCTTTCTTT; CDR3: CSARTQAGGTEAFF
size: .; J: TRBJ1-2; D: .; V: TRBV7-3; DNA: TGTGCCAGCAGCCTCGACAATAACTATGGCTACACCTTC; CDR3: CASSLDNNYGYTF
size: .; J: TRBJ1-2; D: .; V: TRBV20-1; DNA: TGCAGTGCTAGGGACAGTGGCTATGGCTACACCTTC; CDR3: CSARDSGYGYTF
size: .; J: TRBJ2-7; D: TRBD1; V: TRBV5-1; DNA: TGCGCCAGCAGCCCCCTAGGACAGGGGCCCCACGAGCAGTACTTC; CDR3: CASSPLGQGPHEQYF
size: .; J: TRBJ2-3; D: .; V: TRBV11-3; DNA: TGTGCCAGCCCACGCCGGGAATCCACAGATACGCAGTATTTT; CDR3: CASPRRESTDTQYF
size: once; J: TRBJ2-5; D: .; V: TRBV24-1; DNA: TGTGCCACCAGTGATTTGAACGAAGGTAGCGAGACCCAGTACTTC; CDR3: CATSDLNEGSETQYF
size: .; J: TRBJ1-5; D: .; V: TRBV7-9; DNA: TGTGCCAGCAGCCCAGGAACCACATACAATCAGCCCCAGCATTTT; CDR3: CASSPGTTYNQPQHF
size: .; J: TRBJ2-2; D: .; V: TRBV7-9; DNA: TGTGCCAGCAGCTTAGCCAGGGGCGGCACCGGGGAGCTGTTTTTT; CDR3: CASSLARGGTGELFF
size: many; J: TRBJ2-7; D: TRBD1; V: TRBV27; DNA: TGTGCCAGCAGTCTGAGGGGGCCCTACGAGCAGTACTTC; CDR3: CASSLRGPYEQYF
size: .; J: TRBJ2-2; D: .; V: TRBV7-9; DNA: TGTGCCAGCAGCATCTCCTCGCGGGGAGGCACCGGGGAGCTGTTTTTT; CDR3: CASSISSRGGTGELFF
size: few; J: TRBJ2-5; D: .; V: TRBV19; DNA: TGTGCCAGTAGAGGTTGGGAGACCCAGTACTTC; CDR3: CASRGWETQYF
size: few; J: TRBJ2-1; D: .; V: TRBV7-9; DNA: TGTGCCATCCCAGGGAGGCTCTACAATGAGCAGTTCTTC; CDR3: CAIPGRLYNEQFF
size: .; J: TRBJ2-4; D: TRBD2; V: TRBV7-9; DNA: TGTGCCAGCAGCAAGAGCGGGGGGGCAAACATTCAGTACTTC; CDR3: CASSKSGGANIQYF
size: .; J: TRBJ1-2; D: TRBD1; V: TRBV2; DNA: TGTGCCAGCAGTGAATCACCCGGGACAGCGAATGGCTACACCTTC; CDR3: CASSESPGTANGYTF
size: few; J: TRBJ1-6; D: TRBD1; V: TRBV4-1; DNA: TGCGCCAGCAGCCAAGATCAACTGCAGGGGGGTTATTCACCCCTCCACTTT; CDR3: CASSQDQLQGGYSPLHF
size: few; J: TRBJ1-5; D: .; V: TRBV2; DNA: TGTGCCAGCAGTGAACGGTCGGGGCTAGATCAGCCCCAGCATTTT; CDR3: CASSERSGLDQPQHF
size: .; J: TRBJ2-7; D: .; V: TRBV7-2; DNA: TGTGCCAGCAGCTTAGGGCGACAGGCCTACGAGCAGTACTTC; CDR3: CASSLGRQAYEQYF